Sequencing of this T cell receptor beta chain was carried out in a study of OX40 agonist ivuxolimab in advanced cancers. Blood specimens came from baseline, cycle 4 day 1, and cycle 7 day 1. This clone was seen more than once but under ten times. As yet, its antigen is unknown. Germline V gene lookup returns CDR1 SGHRS and CDR2 YFSETQ. CDR3 length equals 14 residues. V was trimmed by 0 bases and J by 5 bases, leaving 9 bases between them. Study results and caveats: Not determined was the antigen specificity of the expanded peripheral T cells.

Some clones are missing from TCRdb's copy, which holds only in-frame ones; the method was immunoSEQ multiplex PCR. The data show tens of thousands of clones, about 89% seen once. The chain employs TRBV5-1 and TRBJ1-3; no firm D call. The receptor was derived from an adult with an advanced solid tumor such as melanoma, head and neck, liver or kidney cancer. The sample consisted of CD4+ or CD8+ T cells sorted from blood, taken in a trial of the OX40 agonist ivuxolimab. In DNA, the CDR3 is TGCGCCAGCAGCTTGGGGTCAGGACGAAACACCATATATTTT. This translates into CASSLGSGRNTIYF.